This T cell receptor (beta chain) was sequenced in a study of cytomegalovirus exposure and HLA in healthy donors. Produced via immunoSEQ multiplex PCR; TCRdb's table is partial and in-frame only. The profile shows over 150,000 clones, 75% to 95% of them singletons. These donors were members of the approximately 110-subject validation cohort, a group separate from the approximately 670-subject first cohort. The length of the CDR3 is 17 residues. The sequence was obtained from a woman aged 18-29 years in good health and CMV-seropositive. The rearrangement uses TRBV21-1 and TRBJ2-7; whether TRBD1, the table's D call, matches the DNA was not checked. TRBV21-1 is a listed pseudogene. Sequenced input: PBMCs. This CDR3 reads CASSNTRGPPGSYEQYF. The DNA of the CDR3 is TGTGCCAGCAGCAATACGAGGGGGCCACCCGGGTCCTACGAGCAGTACTTC.